This T cell receptor (beta chain) was documented in a study of T cell responses to AZD1222 COVID-19 vaccine. As for the study in general: Pooled samples include second doses given at about 4 or 12 weeks.

In the case of this clone: No antigen is known for it.

TCRdb's copy holds only in-frame clones and misses some; the assay was immunoSEQ multiplex PCR. The table has around 140,000 clones, roughly 90% seen once. General study results and limits: Spike regions recognized by vaccine-associated CD4 TCRs spanned the protein, led by 160-218 and 743-854. Donor demographics were predominantly white British with a female majority; clonal diversity may be underestimated.

Germline loops: CDR1 MDHEN, CDR2 SYDVKM. Trimming cost V 7 bases and J 6 bases, with 10 bases left between them. The length of the CDR3 is 12 residues. The rearrangement uses TRBV28 and TRBJ1-5; no firm D call. The sequence derives from an adult in good health. The sequences come from peripheral blood, collected on day 0 of AZD1222 vaccination. CDR3 loop: CASTGVFQPQHF. As DNA, the CDR3 is TGTGCCAGCACCGGAGTCTTTCAGCCCCAGCATTTT.